One T cell receptor (beta chain) is described in this entry. Its antigen remains unknown. The data were produced by immunoSEQ multiplex PCR, yet TCRdb's version contains in-frame clones alone and is incomplete. The sample includes fewer than 150,000 clones, 90% to 95% of them seen just once. The sample belongs to a study of brain T cells in children with intractable seizures. Sequencing was limited to surgery cases with top T cell transcript signatures in brain tissue. Study-level findings and limits: Clones missing pre-surgery may reflect undersampling of that blood sample.

The source was peripheral blood, collected at surgery. The TCR comes from a boy in the first two years of life with hemimegalencephaly and intractable seizures.

CDR3 in DNA: TGTGCCACCCGACTAGCGGGAGAGATCGAGCAGTACTTC. This translates into CATRLAGEIEQYF. The chain recombines TRBV10-3 with TRBJ2-7; 12 bases are shared with TRBD2. V shed 10 bases, J shed 6 bases, and the junction held 7 bases outside the gene matches. The CDR3 runs to 13 residues. Germline CDR1 ENHRY, CDR2 SYGVKD.